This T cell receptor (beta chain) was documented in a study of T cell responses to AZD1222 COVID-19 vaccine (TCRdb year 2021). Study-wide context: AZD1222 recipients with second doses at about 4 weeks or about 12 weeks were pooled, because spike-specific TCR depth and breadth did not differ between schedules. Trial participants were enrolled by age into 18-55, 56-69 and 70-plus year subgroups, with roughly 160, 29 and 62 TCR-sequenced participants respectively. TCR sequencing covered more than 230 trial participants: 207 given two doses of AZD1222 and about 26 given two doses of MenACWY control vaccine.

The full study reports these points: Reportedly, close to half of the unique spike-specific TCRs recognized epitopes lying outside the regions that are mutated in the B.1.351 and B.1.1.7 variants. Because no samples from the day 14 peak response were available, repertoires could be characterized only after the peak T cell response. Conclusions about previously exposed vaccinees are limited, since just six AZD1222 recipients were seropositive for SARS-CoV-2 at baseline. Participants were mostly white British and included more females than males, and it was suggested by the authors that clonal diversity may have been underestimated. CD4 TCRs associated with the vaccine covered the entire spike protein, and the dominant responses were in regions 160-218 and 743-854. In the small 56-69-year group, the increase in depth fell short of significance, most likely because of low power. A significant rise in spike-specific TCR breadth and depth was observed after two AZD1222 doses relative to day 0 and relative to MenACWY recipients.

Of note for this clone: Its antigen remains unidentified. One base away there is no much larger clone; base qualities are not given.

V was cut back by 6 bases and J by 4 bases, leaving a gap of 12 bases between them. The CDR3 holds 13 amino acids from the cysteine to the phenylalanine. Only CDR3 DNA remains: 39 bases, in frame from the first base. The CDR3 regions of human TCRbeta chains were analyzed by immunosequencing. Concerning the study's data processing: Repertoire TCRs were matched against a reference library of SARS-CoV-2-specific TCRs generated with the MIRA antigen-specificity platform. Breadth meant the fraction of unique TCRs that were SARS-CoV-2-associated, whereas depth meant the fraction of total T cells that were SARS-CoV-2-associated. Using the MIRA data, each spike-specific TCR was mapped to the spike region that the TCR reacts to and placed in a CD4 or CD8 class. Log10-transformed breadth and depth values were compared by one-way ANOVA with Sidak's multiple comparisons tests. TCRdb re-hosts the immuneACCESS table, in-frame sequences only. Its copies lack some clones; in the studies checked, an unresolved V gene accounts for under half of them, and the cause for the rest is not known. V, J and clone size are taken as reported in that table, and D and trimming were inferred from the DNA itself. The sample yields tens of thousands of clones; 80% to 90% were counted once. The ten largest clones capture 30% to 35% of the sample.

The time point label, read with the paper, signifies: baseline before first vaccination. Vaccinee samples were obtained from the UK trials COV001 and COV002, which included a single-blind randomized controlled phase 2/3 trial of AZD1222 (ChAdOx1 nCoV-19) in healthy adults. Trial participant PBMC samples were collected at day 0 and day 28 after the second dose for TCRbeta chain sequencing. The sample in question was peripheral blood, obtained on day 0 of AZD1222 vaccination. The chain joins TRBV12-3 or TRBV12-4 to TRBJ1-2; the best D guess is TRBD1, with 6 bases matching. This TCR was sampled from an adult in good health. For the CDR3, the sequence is CASRGTGRYGYTF. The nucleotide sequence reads TGTGCCAGCAGGGGTACAGGGCGCTATGGCTACACCTTC.